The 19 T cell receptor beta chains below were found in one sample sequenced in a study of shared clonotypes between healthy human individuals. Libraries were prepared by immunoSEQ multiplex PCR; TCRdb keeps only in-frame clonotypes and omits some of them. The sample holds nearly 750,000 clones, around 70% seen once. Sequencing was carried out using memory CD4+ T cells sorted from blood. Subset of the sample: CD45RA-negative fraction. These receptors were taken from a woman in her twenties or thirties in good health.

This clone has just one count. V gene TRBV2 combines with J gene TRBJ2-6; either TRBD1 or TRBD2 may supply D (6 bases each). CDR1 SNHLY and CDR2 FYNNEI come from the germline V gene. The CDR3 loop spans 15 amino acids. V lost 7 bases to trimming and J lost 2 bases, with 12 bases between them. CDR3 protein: CASTPRGAGANVLTF. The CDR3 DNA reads TGTGCCAGCACCCCGAGGGGGGCTGGGGCCAACGTCCTGACTTTC.

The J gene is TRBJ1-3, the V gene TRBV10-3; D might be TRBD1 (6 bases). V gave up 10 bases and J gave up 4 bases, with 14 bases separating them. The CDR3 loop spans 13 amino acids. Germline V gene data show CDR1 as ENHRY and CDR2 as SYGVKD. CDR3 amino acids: CATLQGVGNTIYF. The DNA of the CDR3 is TGTGCCACCTTACAGGGCGTCGGAAACACCATATATTTT.

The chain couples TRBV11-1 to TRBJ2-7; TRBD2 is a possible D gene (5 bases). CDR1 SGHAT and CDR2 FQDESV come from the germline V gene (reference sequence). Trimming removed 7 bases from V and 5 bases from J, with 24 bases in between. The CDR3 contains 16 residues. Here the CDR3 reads CASTQTRSSGTHEQYF. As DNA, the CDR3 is TGTGCCAGCACCCAAACCCGTTCCAGCGGTACTCACGAGCAGTACTTC.

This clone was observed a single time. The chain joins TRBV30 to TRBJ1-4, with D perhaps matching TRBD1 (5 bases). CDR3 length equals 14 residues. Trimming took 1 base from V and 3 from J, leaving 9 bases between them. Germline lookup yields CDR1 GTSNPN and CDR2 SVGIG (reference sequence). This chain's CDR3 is CAWSGGGPNEKLFF. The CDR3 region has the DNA TGTGCCTGGAGTGGCGGGGGACCTAATGAAAAACTGTTTTTT. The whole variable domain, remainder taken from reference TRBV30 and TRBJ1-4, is SQTIHQWPATLVQPVGSPLSLECTVEGTSNPNLYWYRQAAGRGLQLLFYSVGIGQISSEVPQNLSASRPQDRQFILSSKKLLLSDSGFYLCAWSGGGPNEKLFFGSGTQLSVL.

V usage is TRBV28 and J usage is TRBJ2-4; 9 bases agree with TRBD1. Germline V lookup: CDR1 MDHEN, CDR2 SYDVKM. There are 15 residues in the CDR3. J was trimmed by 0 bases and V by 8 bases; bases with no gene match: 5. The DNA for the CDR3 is TGTGCCAGCCTGGACAGGGGAGGAGCCAAAAACATTCAGTACTTC. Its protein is CASLDRGGAKNIQYF.

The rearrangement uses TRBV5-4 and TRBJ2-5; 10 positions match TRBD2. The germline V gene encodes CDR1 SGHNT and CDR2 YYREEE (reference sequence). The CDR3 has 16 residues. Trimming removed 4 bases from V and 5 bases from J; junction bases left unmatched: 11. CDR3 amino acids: CASSLGASGSLETQYF. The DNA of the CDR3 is TGTGCCAGCAGCCTTGGGGCTAGCGGGAGTTTGGAGACCCAGTACTTC. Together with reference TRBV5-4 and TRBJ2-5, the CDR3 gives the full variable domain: ETGVTQSPTHLIKTRGQQVTLRCSSQSGHNTVSWYQQALGQGPQFIFQYYREEENGRGNFPPRFSGLQFPNYSSELNVNALELDDSALYLCASSLGASGSLETQYFGPGTRLLVL.

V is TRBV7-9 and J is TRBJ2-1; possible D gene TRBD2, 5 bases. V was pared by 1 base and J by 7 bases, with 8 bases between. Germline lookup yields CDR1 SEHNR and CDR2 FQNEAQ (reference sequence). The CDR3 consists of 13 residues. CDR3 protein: CASSLVGVNEQFF. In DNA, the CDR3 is TGTGCCAGCAGCTTAGTGGGAGTTAATGAGCAGTTCTTC. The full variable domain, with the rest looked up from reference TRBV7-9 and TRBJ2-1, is DTGVSQNPRHKITKRGQNVTFRCDPISEHNRLYWYRQTLGQGPEFLTYFQNEAQLEKSRLLSDRFSAERPKGSFSTLEIQRTEQGDSAMYLCASSLVGVNEQFFGPGTRLTVL.

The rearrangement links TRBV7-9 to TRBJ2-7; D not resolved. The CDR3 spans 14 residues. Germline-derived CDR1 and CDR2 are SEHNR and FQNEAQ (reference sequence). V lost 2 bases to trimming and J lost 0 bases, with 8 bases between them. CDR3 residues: CASSLSVSSYEQYF. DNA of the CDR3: TGTGCCAGCAGCTTATCTGTCTCCTCCTACGAGCAGTACTTC.

The CDR3 DNA is TGCGCCAGCAGTCAATCTTTCGGCAGGGTCCAGCCCCAGCATTTT. Translating gives CASSQSFGRVQPQHF. The chain joins TRBV23-1 to TRBJ1-5; D may be TRBD1 (5 bases). TRBV23-1 is filed as an ORF, its function uncertain. V was cut by 0 bases and J by 7 bases, with 13 bases left in between. This CDR3 comprises 15 residues.

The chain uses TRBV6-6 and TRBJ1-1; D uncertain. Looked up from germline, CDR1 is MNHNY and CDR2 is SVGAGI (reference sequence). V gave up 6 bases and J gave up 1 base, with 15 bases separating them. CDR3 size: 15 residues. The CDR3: CASRLTVDSNTEAFF. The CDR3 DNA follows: TGTGCCAGCAGACTGACGGTCGACTCGAACACTGAAGCTTTCTTT.

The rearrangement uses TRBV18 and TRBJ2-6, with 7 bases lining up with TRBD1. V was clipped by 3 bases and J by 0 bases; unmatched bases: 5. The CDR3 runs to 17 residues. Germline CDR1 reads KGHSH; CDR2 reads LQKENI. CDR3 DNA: TGTGCCAGCTCACCTCCGGGACAGCTCTCTGGGGCCAACGTCCTGACTTTC. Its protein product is CASSPPGQLSGANVLTF.

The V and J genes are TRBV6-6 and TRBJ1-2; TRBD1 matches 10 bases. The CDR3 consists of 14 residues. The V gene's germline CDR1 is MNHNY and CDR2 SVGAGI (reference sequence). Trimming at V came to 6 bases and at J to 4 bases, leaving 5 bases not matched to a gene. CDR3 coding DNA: TGTGCCAGCAGGACCGGGACAGGGGCCTATGGCTACACCTTC. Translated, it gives CASRTGTGAYGYTF.

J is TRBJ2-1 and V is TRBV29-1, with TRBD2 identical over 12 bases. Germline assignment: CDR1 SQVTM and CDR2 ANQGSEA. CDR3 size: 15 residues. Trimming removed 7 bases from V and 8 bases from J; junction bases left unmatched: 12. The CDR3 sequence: CSAGRLAGVLDEQFF. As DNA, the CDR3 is TGCAGCGCCGGGAGACTAGCGGGAGTATTGGATGAGCAGTTCTTC.

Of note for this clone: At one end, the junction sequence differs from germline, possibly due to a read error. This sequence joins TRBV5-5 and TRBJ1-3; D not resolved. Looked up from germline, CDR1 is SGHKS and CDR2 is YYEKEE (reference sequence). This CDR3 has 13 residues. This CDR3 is CASSLAGLTPEGF. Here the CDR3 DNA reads TGTGCCAGCAGCTTGGCCGGGCTAACTCCCGAGGGTTTT.

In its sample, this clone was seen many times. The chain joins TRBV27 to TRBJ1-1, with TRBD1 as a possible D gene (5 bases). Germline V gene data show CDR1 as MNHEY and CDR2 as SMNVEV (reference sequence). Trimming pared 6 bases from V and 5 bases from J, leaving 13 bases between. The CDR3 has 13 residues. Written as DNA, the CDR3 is TGTGCCAGCAGGGTCGGGGGGAGGACTGAAGCTTTCTTT. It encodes CASRVGGRTEAFF.

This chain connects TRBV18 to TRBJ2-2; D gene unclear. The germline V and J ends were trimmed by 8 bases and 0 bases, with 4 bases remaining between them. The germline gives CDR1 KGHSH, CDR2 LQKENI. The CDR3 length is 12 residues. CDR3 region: CASHPNTGELFF. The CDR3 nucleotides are TGTGCCAGCCACCCGAACACCGGGGAGCTGTTTTTT. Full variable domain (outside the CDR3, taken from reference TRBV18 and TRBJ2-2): NAGVMQNPRHLVRRRGQEARLRCSPMKGHSHVYWYRQLPEEGLKFMVYLQKENIIDESGMPKERFSAEFPKEGPSILRIQQVVRGDSAAYFCASHPNTGELFFGEGSRLTVL.

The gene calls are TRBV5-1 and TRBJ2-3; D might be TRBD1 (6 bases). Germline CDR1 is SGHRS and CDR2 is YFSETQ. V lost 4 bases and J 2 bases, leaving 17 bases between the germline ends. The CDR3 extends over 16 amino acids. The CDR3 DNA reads TGCGCCAGCAGCCCCCGACAGGCCCTAGACACAGATACGCAGTATTTT. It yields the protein CASSPRQALDTDTQYF. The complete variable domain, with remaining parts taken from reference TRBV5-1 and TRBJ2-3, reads KAGVTQTPRYLIKTRGQQVTLSCSPISGHRSVSWYQQTPGQGLQFLFEYFSETQRNKGNFPGRFSGRQFSNSRSEMNVSTLELGDSALYLCASSPRQALDTDTQYFGPGTRLTVL.

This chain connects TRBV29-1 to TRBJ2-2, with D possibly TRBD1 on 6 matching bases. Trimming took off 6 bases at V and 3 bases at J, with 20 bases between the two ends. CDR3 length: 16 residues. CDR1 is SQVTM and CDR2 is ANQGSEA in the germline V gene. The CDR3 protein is CSVTKNRATDTGELFF. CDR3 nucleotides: TGCAGCGTCACCAAAAACAGGGCCACGGACACCGGGGAGCTGTTTTTT.

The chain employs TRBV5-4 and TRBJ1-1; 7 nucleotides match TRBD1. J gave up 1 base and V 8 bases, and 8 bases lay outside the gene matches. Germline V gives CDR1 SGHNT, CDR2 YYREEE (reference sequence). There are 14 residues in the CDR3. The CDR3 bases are TGTGCCAGTCAGGGGGGCAGGGGGAACACTGAAGCTTTCTTT. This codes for CASQGGRGNTEAFF.